These 12 T cell receptor beta chains originate from one sample sequenced in a study of shared clonotypes between healthy human individuals. CD45RO-negative, CCR7-positively selected cells formed the naive CD8 fraction, excluding terminally differentiated effector memory CD45RA+ cells. Clones were read by immunoSEQ multiplex PCR, and TCRdb kept only the in-frame ones, dropping some. The sample has roughly 1,800,000 clones, 85% to 95% seen once. Source material: naive CD8+ T cells sorted from blood. These receptors were collected from a man in his late teens or twenties in good health.

This clone was seen only a few times. This chain uses TRBV27 with TRBJ1-2; 10 nucleotides agree with TRBD1. J lost 2 bases, V lost 1 base, and 4 bases had no gene match. From germline, CDR1 is MNHEY and CDR2 SMNVEV (reference sequence). CDR3 size: 16 residues. CDR3 sequence (DNA): TGTGCCAGCAGTTTATTGACAGGGGGCGAGAACTATGGCTACACCTTC. Protein: CASSLLTGGENYGYTF.

This chain joins TRBV6-5 and TRBJ2-7; D possibly matches TRBD1 or TRBD2 (7 bases each). The CDR3 contains 14 residues. CDR1 and CDR2 from the germline V gene are MNHEY and SVGAGI. V was shortened by 9 bases and J by 2 bases, with 17 bases between the two germline ends. The CDR3 nucleotides are TGTGCCAGGGGGGGGAACAGGGGTCCCTACGAGCAGTACTTC. As protein: CARGGNRGPYEQYF.

This chain uses TRBV7-6 with TRBJ2-1; D is unresolved. V was shortened by 4 bases and J by 4 bases, with 5 bases between the two germline ends. The germline V gene encodes CDR1 SGHVS and CDR2 FNYEAQ. CDR3 length equals 12 residues. CDR3 DNA sequence: TGTGCCAGCAGCTCGATATACAATGAGCAGTTCTTC. This encodes CASSSIYNEQFF. The whole variable domain, filled in from reference TRBV7-6 and TRBJ2-1, reads GAGVSQSPRYKVTKRGQDVALRCDPISGHVSLYWYRQALGQGPEFLTYFNYEAQQDKSGLPNDRFSAERPEGSISTLTIQRTEQRDSAMYRCASSSIYNEQFFGPGTRLTVL.

The chain carries TRBV30 and TRBJ2-3; 11 bases map to TRBD1. The trim removed 4 bases at V and 2 bases at J, leaving 5 bases unmatched. Germline CDR1 and CDR2: GTSNPN and SVGIG (reference sequence). The CDR3 covers 15 residues. The CDR3 is CAWTGTGGFTDTQYF. The CDR3, as DNA: TGTGCCTGGACGGGGACAGGGGGTTTCACAGATACGCAGTATTTT. The whole variable domain, remainder taken from reference TRBV30 and TRBJ2-3, is SQTIHQWPATLVQPVGSPLSLECTVEGTSNPNLYWYRQAAGRGLQLLFYSVGIGQISSEVPQNLSASRPQDRQFILSSKKLLLSDSGFYLCAWTGTGGFTDTQYFGPGTRLTVL.

As regards this clone: The sample carries other DNA sequences with the same CDR3. The V and J genes are TRBV27 and TRBJ2-7, with D possibly TRBD2 on 5 matching bases. Between the trimmed V and J ends, which lost 2 bases and 3 bases, there was a span of 8 bases. Germline CDR1 reads MNHEY; CDR2 reads SMNVEV (reference sequence). There are 13 residues in the CDR3. The CDR3 is CASSLSEGYEQYF. The CDR3 DNA reads TGTGCCAGCAGTTTAAGTGAGGGCTACGAGCAGTACTTC.

This sequence joins TRBV6-5 and TRBJ2-1, with TRBD2 matching 7 bases. Germline V gene data show CDR1 as MNHEY and CDR2 as SVGAGI. There are 15 residues in the CDR3. Trimming cost V 5 bases and J 7 bases; bases outside gene matches: 11. The CDR3 protein is CASSPGGGSFNEQFF. CDR3 sequence (DNA): TGTGCCAGCAGTCCTGGGGGGGGGAGTTTTAATGAGCAGTTCTTC.

The V gene is TRBV7-9, the J gene TRBJ2-7, with 7 bases identical to TRBD1. In germline, CDR1 is SEHNR, CDR2 FQNEAQ (reference sequence). The CDR3 totals 17 residues. V was clipped by 5 bases and J by 0 bases; unmatched bases: 13. Here the CDR3 DNA reads TGTGCCAGCAGCGAGACGGACAGGTCTCCTGGCTCCTACGAGCAGTACTTC. Translating gives CASSETDRSPGSYEQYF. The complete variable domain, with remaining parts taken from reference TRBV7-9 and TRBJ2-7, reads DTGVSQNPRHKITKRGQNVTFRCDPISEHNRLYWYRQTLGQGPEFLTYFQNEAQLEKSRLLSDRFSAERPKGSFSTLEIQRTEQGDSAMYLCASSETDRSPGSYEQYFGPGTRLTVT.

J is TRBJ2-7 and V is TRBV5-5; possible D gene TRBD1, 5 bases. Germline CDR1 SGHKS, CDR2 YYEKEE (reference sequence). Trimming stripped 0 bases from V and 4 bases from J, with 8 bases between. This CDR3 has 13 residues. In nucleotides, the CDR3 is TGTGCCAGCAGCTTGGCGTCAGGGTACGAGCAGTACTTC. Amino acid sequence: CASSLASGYEQYF.

This clone showed up just once. The chain joins TRBV15 to TRBJ1-2; D is possibly TRBD1 (5 bases). CDR1 and CDR2 (germline): LNHNV, YYDKDF (reference sequence). V lost 3 bases to trimming and J lost 3 bases, with 8 bases between them. The CDR3 covers 13 residues. As DNA, the CDR3 is TGTGCCACCAGCAGCAGGGTCCACTATGGCTACACCTTC. Translated: CATSSRVHYGYTF.

This chain joins TRBV14 and TRBJ2-7; 9 bases match TRBD1. CDR3 length: 16 amino acids. V lost 3 bases, J lost 5 bases, and 11 bases stayed unmatched. Per germline, CDR1 SGHDN and CDR2 FVKESK. CDR3 sequence: CASSQLSGTGSHEQYF. CDR3 DNA sequence: TGTGCCAGCAGCCAGCTATCTGGGACAGGGTCTCACGAGCAGTACTTC.

The chain couples TRBV7-9 to TRBJ2-7, with D tentatively TRBD1 (6 bases). Germline-derived CDR1 and CDR2 are SEHNR and FQNEAQ (reference sequence). CDR3 size: 14 residues. The V end was cut by 3 bases, the J end by 9 bases, with 18 bases between. CDR3 sequence (DNA): TGTGCCAGCAGCTTCCGGGACACGAGTGGTCCGCAGTACTTC. Amino acids: CASSFRDTSGPQYF.

J is TRBJ2-7 and V is TRBV6-5, with D unclear. Germline V lookup: CDR1 MNHEY, CDR2 SVGAGI. This CDR3 comprises 12 residues. V lost 6 bases and J 2 bases, leaving 8 bases between the germline ends. As DNA, the CDR3 is TGTGCCAGCAGCCTAGACCCCTACGAGCAGTACTTC. Translation: CASSLDPYEQYF.